Listed below are T cell receptor beta chains from one sample, sequenced in a study of spatial heterogeneity in lung cancer. TCRdb re-analysed the 5' RACE reads in MiXCR, keeping a single row per CDR3 protein. In the table there are 15,000 to 20,000 distinct CDR3 sequences, over 20% of which are singletons. This specimen consisted of PBMCs, obtained at surgery. The receptors come from a female donor with early-stage non-small cell lung cancer. Both conserved end residues are part of each CDR3. D genes are given only for firm matches. Clone size is given for some rows only: seen once, a few or many times, or a class if the clone is expanded.

v_call	j_call	clone_size	d_call	cdr3_aa	cdr3_nt
TRBV6-2/TRBV6-3	TRBJ2-1	few	NA	CASSYSGGQAEQFF	TGTGCCAGCAGTTATAGCGGAGGGCAAGCTGAGCAGTTCTTC
TRBV18	TRBJ2-1	medium-sized	TRBD2	CASSPRRESYNEQFF	TGTGCCAGCTCACCACGGCGGGAGTCTTACAATGAGCAGTTCTTC
TRBV12-3/TRBV12-4	TRBJ2-7	NA	NA	CASSSREGKDRAQYF	TGTGCCAGCAGTTCCCGGGAGGGTAAAGACAGGGCGCAGTACTTC
TRBV4-3	TRBJ2-1	many	NA	CASSGIGGDEQFF	TGCGCCAGCAGCGGGATCGGGGGCGACGAGCAGTTCTTC
TRBV20-1	TRBJ2-7	many	NA	CSARGQIGYEQYF	TGCAGTGCTAGAGGTCAAATCGGATACGAGCAGTACTTC
TRBV15	TRBJ2-5	NA	NA	CATSRVLETQYF	TGTGCCACCAGCAGAGTTCTGGAGACCCAGTACTTC
TRBV19	TRBJ2-1	medium-sized	NA	CASRAREYNEQFF	TGTGCCAGCCGCGCCCGGGAGTACAATGAGCAGTTCTTC
TRBV6-6	TRBJ1-2	once	NA	CASSPAPRVEGYTF	TGTGCCAGCAGTCCCGCCCCTAGGGTGGAGGGCTACACCTTC
TRBV6-2/TRBV6-3	TRBJ2-6	many	NA	CASSPFWGAGAGANVLTF	TGTGCCAGCAGTCCATTCTGGGGGGCAGGAGCTGGGGCCAACGTCCTGACTTTC
TRBV7-8	TRBJ2-3	few	NA	CASSFWGRGGTDTQYF	TGTGCCAGCAGCTTTTGGGGGAGGGGGGGCACAGATACGCAGTATTTT
TRBV30	TRBJ1-2	many	TRBD1	CAWSVLGQGARGYGYTF	TGTGCCTGGAGTGTACTTGGGCAGGGGGCGCGAGGCTATGGCTACACCTTC
TRBV5-1	TRBJ2-2	medium-sized	NA	CASSLEGFSGELFF	TGCGCCAGCAGCTTGGAAGGGTTTTCCGGGGAGCTGTTTTTT
TRBV28	TRBJ1-2	once	NA	CASTYADYGYTF	TGTGCCAGCACCTATGCGGATTATGGCTACACCTTC
TRBV30	TRBJ2-1	NA	NA	CAWSVVTGTHQFF	TGTGCCTGGAGTGTAGTGACCGGGACTCATCAGTTCTTC
TRBV7-2	TRBJ1-1	many	NA	CASSPQAVRANTEAFF	TGTGCCAGCAGCCCGCAGGCGGTTAGGGCGAACACTGAAGCTTTCTTT
TRBV20-1	TRBJ2-7	many	TRBD2	CSATPPPGGLGYF	TGCAGTGCTACGCCCCCCCCGGGAGGGCTGGGGTACTTC